This T cell receptor beta chain originates from a study of beta chain features in type 1 diabetes (dated by TCRdb to about 2018). Broadly, across the study: Mean age, gender distribution, total cell number and subset yield were not different between patients and healthy donors. A total of just under 110,000,000 sorted cells were examined across all samples, and RNA yield correlated strongly with the number of cells per subset. The study compared TCRB repertoires of sorted circulating CD4+ T cell subsets between recently diagnosed type 1 diabetes patients and matched healthy donors. Naive and central memory subsets were obtained from all 28 donors, but regulatory and stem cell-like memory subsets were isolated from only 8 patients and about eight healthy donors.

Each donor gave one peripheral blood draw, roughly 120 mL on average, collected into heparinised tubes. A BD FACSAria II was used to sort naive, central memory, regulatory and stem cell-like memory CD4+ T cells with a panel that included CD45RO, CCR7, CD25, CD127, CD95 and CD27. Every sorted population had a purity above 95%. Right away, PBMCs were isolated by Lymphoprep density gradient centrifugation and were stained directly, with no culture step. Samples were stained and sorted in pairs, with one healthy donor and one patient per experiment, so that batch effects were minimized. The entire amount of isolated RNA was reverse transcribed using the High Capacity cDNA Reverse Transcription Kit, so the sequenced TCRB transcripts were expressed ones. Naive, central memory and regulatory T cell samples underwent deep immunoSEQ sequencing, averaging around 3.9 million total reads per sample. Sorted cells were lysed in RLT buffer and RNA was extracted with DNase-treated RNeasy Micro or Mini kits, depending on cell number. Each cell subset was processed separately to prevent cross-contamination, with patient and healthy donor samples processed together. Using the immunoSEQ multiplex PCR, TCRB sequences were amplified from cDNA into 87-bp fragments spanning the CDR3 region. Sequencing of the amplicons was performed on the Illumina HiSeq platform. The original methods were these. PCR bias was corrected computationally using synthetic template baselines, and reads within Hamming distance 2 were collapsed, with unmergeable singletons discarded. Reads were aligned against IMGT to assign V, D and J genes, CDR3 length and insertions or deletions at six rearrangement sites. Within each subset, clonotype counts were normalized to sorted cell number, after which true diversity and Gini coefficients were computed with the tcR R package. The overlap coefficient, calculated on TCRB nucleotide sequences, was used to quantify repertoire sharing. Out-of-frame TCRB sequences from naive cells were analyzed as a proxy for the pre-selection repertoire. Not all clones reach the TCRdb copy of this immuneACCESS table, which keeps in-frame sequences only. Checked studies attribute under half of the gap to unresolved V genes and leave the rest unexplained. Clone size and the V and J calls come from that table; the DNA yielded D and trimming. The sample records approximately 300,000 clones, approximately 10% of which are singletons. The ten largest clones add up to around 0.015% of the sample.

This clone was picked up a small number of times. The clone's antigen remains unknown. No much larger clonotype is one base removed from it; base qualities were not supplied. Overall study results and their limits: HLA sub-analyses involved small numbers of individuals, so any influence of HLA type on TCRB rearrangement remained unresolved. Because cDNA was sequenced instead of genomic DNA, highly expressing activated cells could be over-represented, though the groups showed no difference in activation or CD3 levels. Shorter templates might be favored by PCR, yet because patient and control samples were amplified and corrected together, any such skew would affect both groups equally. Patients with type 1 diabetes made fewer insertions and deleted more nucleotides at VDJ recombination sites, implying thymic rearrangement abnormalities. A moderate but significant shortening of TCRB CDR3 length was observed in type 1 diabetes patients in all four CD4+ subsets. Naive, central memory and regulatory TCRB repertoires appeared to be more similar among patients than among healthy donors.

The source is a woman in her 30s in good health. Sequenced material: naive CD4+ T cells from blood. Taken with the paper, the label for cell subset or site translates to: true naive CD4+ T cells.

The DNA sequence is given as TGTGCCAGCAGATTAAGCGGGAGGGCCCCAGATACGCAGTATTTT. This translates into CASRLSGRAPDTQYF. Here the chain combines TRBV6-5 and TRBJ2-3, and 10 junction bases match TRBD2. The junction shows trimming of 6 bases on V and 4 bases on J, and the gene matches do not reach 7 bases of it. In the germline V gene, CDR1 corresponds to MNHEY and CDR2 to SVGAGI. The CDR3 runs 15 amino acids, cysteine and phenylalanine included. Solely the CDR3 DNA is kept, with 45 bases framed from the first base.